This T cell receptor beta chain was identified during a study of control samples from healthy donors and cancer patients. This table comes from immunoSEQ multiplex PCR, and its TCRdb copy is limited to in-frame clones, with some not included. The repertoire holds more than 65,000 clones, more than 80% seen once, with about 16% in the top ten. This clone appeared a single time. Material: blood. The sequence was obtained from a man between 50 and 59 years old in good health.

The CDR3: CASSQEGLAGGHEQFF. DNA for the CDR3: TGCGCCAGCAGCCAAGAGGGACTAGCGGGAGGGCATGAGCAGTTCTTC. The rearrangement links TRBV4-3 to TRBJ2-1, with TRBD2 matching 16 bases. Trimming at V came to 0 bases and at J to 8 bases, leaving 1 base not matched to a gene. CDR1 is LGHNA, CDR2 YSLEER, per germline. This CDR3 is built from 16 residues.